A single sample gave rise to the 18 T cell receptor beta chains below, sequenced in a study of cytomegalovirus exposure and HLA in healthy donors. This PCR relied on a set of 60 Vbeta primers and 13 Jbeta primers. Method: immunoSEQ multiplex PCR; TCRdb's copy keeps in-frame clones and lacks some. This sample yields hundreds of thousands of clones, of which 85% to 90% are seen a single time; over 0.95% belongs to the top ten. The specimen was PBMCs. The receptors here all came from a woman in her late teens or twenties in good health and CMV-seronegative.

V and J are TRBV6-1 and TRBJ2-7, with D maybe TRBD2 (5 bases). Trimming removed 6 bases from V and 0 bases from J, with 15 bases in between. The CDR3 sequence is 15 residues long. Germline-derived CDR1 and CDR2 are MNHNS and SASEGT. The CDR3 nucleotides are TGTGCCAGCAGCACTGCTTCGGGGTCCTCCTACGAGCAGTACTTC. Amino acids: CASSTASGSSYEQYF.

J is TRBJ2-1 and V is TRBV7-2, with TRBD2 matching 15 bases. Unmatched junction bases numbered 17, after V lost 5 bases and J lost 9 bases. The CDR3 runs to 19 residues. Germline CDR1 SGHTA, CDR2 FQGNSA. DNA of the CDR3: TGTGCCAGCAGCCGCCGAAAATTACCGGGACTAGCGGGGGGTGGTGAGCAGTTCTTC. It specifies CASSRRKLPGLAGGGEQFF. Variable domain in full (rest from reference TRBV7-2 and TRBJ2-1): GAGVSQSPSNKVTEKGKDVELRCDPISGHTALYWYRQSLGQGLEFLIYFQGNSAPDKSGLPSDRFSAERTGGSVSTLTIQRTQQEDSAVYLCASSRRKLPGLAGGGEQFFGPGTRLTVL.

The chain employs TRBV4-1 and TRBJ2-7; 11 bases match TRBD2. There are 16 residues in the CDR3. Unmatched junction bases numbered 9, after V lost 6 bases and J lost 2 bases. From germline, CDR1 is MGHRA and CDR2 YSYEKL. The DNA of the CDR3 is TGCGCCAGCAGAGCAAATCTAGCGGGGGGAACCTACGAGCAGTACTTC. Its translation is CASRANLAGGTYEQYF.

This chain uses TRBV6-6 with TRBJ2-1; 7 bases match TRBD2. Germline assignment: CDR1 MNHNY and CDR2 SVGAGI (reference sequence). J lost 0 bases, V lost 2 bases, and 4 bases had no gene match. The CDR3 covers 16 residues. The CDR3 coding sequence is TGTGCCAGCAGTTACGCTCTAGCGGACTCCTACAATGAGCAGTTCTTC. Its protein is CASSYALADSYNEQFF.

The chain combines TRBV5-6 with TRBJ2-7; TRBD2 matches at 11 bases. Germline V gives CDR1 SGHDT, CDR2 YYEEEE. The CDR3 totals 14 residues. Trimming at V came to 1 base and at J to 9 bases, leaving 6 bases not matched to a gene. This chain's CDR3 is CASSLKLAGVGQYF. Here the CDR3 DNA reads TGTGCCAGCAGCTTGAAACTAGCGGGAGTTGGGCAGTACTTC. The full variable domain, its missing parts supplied by reference TRBV5-6 and TRBJ2-7, is DAGVTQSPTHLIKTRGQQVTLRCSPKSGHDTVSWYQQALGQGPQFIFQYYEEEERQRGNFPDRFSGHQFPNYSSELNVNALLLGDSALYLCASSLKLAGVGQYFGPGTRLTVT.

The chain couples TRBV18 to TRBJ2-3, with unresolved D. Trimming pared 0 bases from V and 8 bases from J, leaving 12 bases between. CDR3 length: 14 amino acids. Germline values: CDR1 KGHSH, CDR2 LQKENI. The CDR3 DNA reads TGTGCCAGCTCACCACCAACCCCCGGCGGTACGCAGTATTTT. Translated: CASSPPTPGGTQYF.

The rearrangement links TRBV7-6 to TRBJ2-1; D is perhaps TRBD2 (6 bases). Germline assignment: CDR1 SGHVS and CDR2 FNYEAQ. V was cut by 5 bases and J by 4 bases, with 18 bases left in between. The CDR3 loop spans 16 amino acids. The CDR3 DNA sequence: TGTGCCAGCAGCGAGAGCACTAGCCCCCCTTACAATGAGCAGTTCTTC. Residues: CASSESTSPPYNEQFF.

The chain is built from TRBV5-6 and TRBJ2-7, with a possible D match to TRBD1 (6 bases). The CDR3 has 13 amino acids. V shed 6 bases and J shed 3 bases, with 13 bases lying between them. Germline V gives CDR1 SGHDT, CDR2 YYEEEE. In DNA form, the CDR3 reads TGTGCCAGCACCTTCGTCAGGGGCTACGAGCAGTACTTC. Residues: CASTFVRGYEQYF.

The chain has TRBV18 and TRBJ1-2; D gene uncertain. Germline V gene data show CDR1 as KGHSH and CDR2 as LQKENI. V dropped 5 bases and J dropped 8 bases, with 15 bases sitting between them. There are 13 residues in the CDR3. As DNA, the CDR3 is TGTGCCAGCTCAGCTACCGGTTTAGAAGGCTACACCTTC. This sequence encodes CASSATGLEGYTF.

This rearrangement joins TRBV7-2 to TRBJ2-1; 11 bases are shared with TRBD2. CDR1 SGHTA and CDR2 FQGNSA come from the germline V gene. CDR3 length equals 15 residues. Trimming removed 4 bases from V and 9 bases from J; junction bases left unmatched: 8. The CDR3 DNA reads as TGTGCCAGCAGCTCAGGACTAGCGGGCCCAGTTGAGCAGTTCTTC. Translating gives CASSSGLAGPVEQFF.

The rearrangement links TRBV4-1 to TRBJ2-1; D perhaps matches TRBD2 (5 bases). Deletions cut 2 bases from V and 1 base from J, with 15 bases between. The V gene's germline CDR1 is MGHRA and CDR2 YSYEKL. The CDR3 is made up of 17 amino acids. For the CDR3, the DNA is TGCGCCAGCAGCCAAACCTTTAGCGCACCTTCCTACAATGAGCAGTTCTTC. It is translated as CASSQTFSAPSYNEQFF.

V usage is TRBV7-8 and J usage is TRBJ2-7; perhaps TRBD1 as D (6 bases). CDR1 and CDR2 from the germline V gene are SGHVS and FQNEAQ. Trimming left V 2 bases short and J 1 base short, with 15 bases between. This CDR3 is 16 amino acids long. The CDR3 spells CASSLRDTGTSYEQYF. The DNA for the CDR3 is TGTGCCAGCAGCTTAAGGGACACCGGGACGTCCTACGAGCAGTACTTC.

The V and J genes are TRBV7-2 and TRBJ1-2; 10 positions match TRBD1. CDR3 size: 13 residues. Germline CDR1 reads SGHTA; CDR2 reads FQGNSA. V lost 5 bases, J lost 6 bases, and 3 bases stayed unmatched. The CDR3: CASSRTGGNGYTF. CDR3 in DNA: TGTGCCAGCAGCAGGACAGGGGGGAATGGCTACACCTTC.

The V and J genes are TRBV6-6 and TRBJ2-5; 12 bases are a match to TRBD2. The J call may be wrong; the DNA end is better matched by TRBJ2-7. Germline V lookup: CDR1 MNHNY, CDR2 SVGAGI (reference sequence). The CDR3 loop spans 15 amino acids. CDR3 DNA: TGTGCCAGCAGTTACACTACTAGCGGGAGGTACGAGCAGTACTTC. Its translation: CASSYTTSGRYEQYF.

This sequence joins TRBV7-2 and TRBJ1-3; D gene ambiguous. From germline, CDR1 is SGHTA and CDR2 FQGNSA. This CDR3 contains 15 residues. The V end lost 5 bases, the J end lost 0 bases, and 11 bases lay between the germline ends. For the CDR3, the DNA is TGTGCCAGCAGCCCTCGCGGGCCCTCTGGAAACACCATATATTTT. This codes for CASSPRGPSGNTIYF.

This chain connects TRBV5-1 to TRBJ1-2; perhaps TRBD1 as D (5 bases). The CDR3 consists of 15 residues. Per the germline V gene, CDR1 is SGHRS and CDR2 is YFSETQ. V shed 0 bases and J shed 6 bases, with 15 bases lying between them. The CDR3 loop is CASSLVVGGVDGYTF. The CDR3 DNA reads as TGCGCCAGCAGCTTGGTCGTGGGGGGGGTGGATGGCTACACCTTC.

This chain uses TRBV19 with TRBJ1-5; D ambiguous. The V end was cut by 2 bases, the J end by 7 bases, with 12 bases between. Germline CDR1 reads LNHDA; CDR2 reads SQIVND (reference sequence). This CDR3 comprises 14 residues. The CDR3: CASSITASAQPQHF. In nucleotides, the CDR3 is TGTGCCAGTAGTATAACTGCCAGCGCACAGCCCCAGCATTTT. Full variable domain (remainder filled in from reference TRBV19 and TRBJ1-5): DGGITQSPKYLFRKEGQNVTLSCEQNLNHDAMYWYRQDPGQGLRLIYYSQIVNDFQKGDIAEGYSVSREKKESFPLTVTSAQKNPTAFYLCASSITASAQPQHFGDGTRLSIL.

About this clone: This CDR3 is also generated by other DNA sequences in the sample. The V call is TRBV2, the J call TRBJ1-1; no clear D. The V gene's germline CDR1 is SNHLY and CDR2 FYNNEI. This CDR3 comprises 11 residues. V was shortened by 8 bases and J by 2 bases, with 6 bases between the two germline ends. CDR3 DNA: TGTGCCAGCCGGGTAAACACTGAAGCTTTCTTT. This gives the protein CASRVNTEAFF.